The next 20 T cell receptor beta chains were all read from a single sample in a study of shared clonotypes between healthy human individuals (dated by TCRdb to the early 2020s). Library method: the immunoSEQ multiplex PCR assay. The clones in this table, taken by TCRdb from immuneACCESS, are in-frame only. Not every clone is retained; where verified, under half of the shortfall comes from an unresolved V gene, and the cause of the rest is unknown. This sample holds over a million clones; approximately 78% were observed only once. Of the sample, 0.55% to 0.7% falls within the top ten clones. The sequenced sample was memory CD4+ T cells from PBMCs. The cell subset or site label, as the study defines it: CD45RA-negative fraction. Receptors were obtained from a man aged 18 to 29 in good health. Some clones in this sample may be carry-over from other donors' samples.

V gene TRBV9 combines with J gene TRBJ2-1, with D possibly TRBD2 on 5 matching bases. This CDR3 is 16 amino acids long. Trimming shortened V by 0 bases and J by 0 bases, and 10 bases separated the two germline ends. The V gene's germline CDR1 is SGDLS and CDR2 YYNGEE. CDR3 residues: CASSVGARVSYNEQFF. CDR3 nucleotides: TGTGCCAGCAGCGTAGGAGCGAGGGTCTCCTACAATGAGCAGTTCTTC.

The chain links TRBV7-8 to TRBJ2-2; the D gene is possibly TRBD2 (5 bases). The CDR3 loop spans 14 amino acids. V was shortened by 5 bases and J by 6 bases, with 13 bases between the two germline ends. Germline V gene sequence: CDR1 SGHVS, CDR2 FQNEAQ. The CDR3 nucleotides are TGTGCCAGCAGCACAAAGAGGGTGCCCGGGGAGCTGTTTTTT. Protein sequence: CASSTKRVPGELFF.

The rearrangement joins TRBV28 to TRBJ1-2, with D possibly TRBD1 on 6 matching bases. Trimming left V 4 bases short and J 2 bases short, with 11 bases between. The CDR3 contains 14 residues. Germline V gene lookup returns CDR1 MDHEN and CDR2 SYDVKM. CDR3 in amino acids: CASSWGRQNYGYTF. DNA of the CDR3: TGTGCCAGCAGTTGGGGGCGACAGAACTATGGCTACACCTTC.

The gene calls are TRBV29-1 and TRBJ1-2, with D perhaps matching TRBD1 (6 bases). CDR3 size: 12 residues. Trimming left V 4 bases short and J 8 bases short, with 14 bases between. Germline CDR1 reads SQVTM; CDR2 reads ANQGSEA. CDR3 protein: CSVASGGPGYTF. CDR3 coding DNA: TGCAGCGTTGCTTCTGGGGGCCCCGGCTACACCTTC. The full variable domain, its missing parts supplied by reference TRBV29-1 and TRBJ1-2, is SAVISQKPSRDICQRGTSLTIQCQVDSQVTMMFWYRQQPGQSLTLIATANQGSEATYESGFVIDKFPISRPNLTFSTLTVSNMSPEDSSIYLCSVASGGPGYTFGSGTRLTVV.

In this sample, this clone turned up once. The rearrangement uses TRBV4-1 and TRBJ1-5; D is unclear. V dropped 0 bases and J dropped 6 bases, with 15 bases sitting between them. CDR1 MGHRA and CDR2 YSYEKL come from the germline V gene. This CDR3 contains 16 residues. The CDR3 bases are TGCGCCAGCAGCCAAGATGAAAGACTTCTCAGTCAGCCCCAGCATTTT. Amino acid sequence: CASSQDERLLSQPQHF.

The chain recombines TRBV7-2 with TRBJ1-6; D is undetermined. The V end lost 2 bases, the J end lost 10 bases, and 3 bases lay between the germline ends. This CDR3 has 11 amino acids. Germline lookup yields CDR1 SGHTA and CDR2 FQGNSA. The CDR3 sequence: CASSLSSPLHF. DNA for the CDR3: TGTGCCAGCAGCTTATCGTCACCCCTCCACTTT.

V and J are TRBV28 and TRBJ1-2, with D unresolved. Germline lookup yields CDR1 MDHEN and CDR2 SYDVKM. The CDR3 runs to 13 residues. Trimming shortened V by 4 bases and J by 4 bases, and 10 bases separated the two germline ends. The DNA of the CDR3 is TGTGCCAGCAGTTCTGTCGATGGCTATGGCTACACCTTC. Amino acids: CASSSVDGYGYTF.

The chain uses TRBV6-6 and TRBJ2-7, with 10 bases lining up with TRBD1. CDR1 and CDR2 from the germline V gene are MNHNY and SVGAGI (reference sequence). The V segment lost 4 bases and the J segment 3 bases; nucleotides outside the gene matches: 3. This CDR3 has 14 amino acids. The DNA for the CDR3 is TGTGCCAGCAGTTTACGGACAGGGGGCTACGAGCAGTACTTC. As protein: CASSLRTGGYEQYF.

CDR3 region: CASSYSMWTGELFF. Here the CDR3 DNA reads TGTGCCAGCAGTTACTCGATGTGGACCGGGGAGCTGTTTTTT. The chain carries TRBV6-6 and TRBJ2-2; D uncertain. Between the trimmed V and J ends, which lost 0 bases and 5 bases, there was a span of 7 bases. Germline V gene lookup returns CDR1 MNHNY and CDR2 SVGAGI (reference sequence). The CDR3 covers 14 residues.

The V and J genes are TRBV2 and TRBJ1-2, with a possible D match to TRBD1 (5 bases). The germline V and J ends were trimmed by 5 bases and 7 bases, with 11 bases remaining between them. The CDR3 spans 12 residues. CDR1 is SNHLY, CDR2 FYNNEI, per germline. The CDR3 DNA sequence: TGTGCCAGCAGTCCGATGGGGGGTGGCTACACCTTC. It translates to CASSPMGGGYTF.

The CDR3 coding sequence is TGTGCCAGCAGTCGCAGGGGATGGACTGAAGCTTTCTTT. This gives the protein CASSRRGWTEAFF. The V call is TRBV28, the J call TRBJ1-1, with D maybe TRBD1 (6 bases). The germline V and J ends were trimmed by 5 bases and 5 bases, with 12 bases remaining between them. In germline, CDR1 is MDHEN, CDR2 SYDVKM. This CDR3 is built from 13 residues.

The chain combines TRBV11-3 with TRBJ2-3, with 12 bases lining up with TRBD2. The germline gives CDR1 SGHNT, CDR2 YENEEA. J lost 0 bases, V lost 4 bases, and 2 bases had no gene match. This CDR3 has 16 residues. CDR3 in DNA: TGTGCCAGCAGCTCGGGACTAGCGGGTAGCACAGATACGCAGTATTTT. As protein: CASSSGLAGSTDTQYF.

This clone was observed a single time. The chain uses TRBV10-3 and TRBJ1-5, with TRBD1 identical over 7 bases. J gave up 6 bases and V 0 bases, and 5 bases lay outside the gene matches. Germline values: CDR1 ENHRY, CDR2 SYGVKD. The CDR3 extends over 15 amino acids. The CDR3 nucleotides are TGTGCCATCAGTGAGTCGCAGGGGGAATTTCAGCCCCAGCATTTT. As protein: CAISESQGEFQPQHF.

The genes are TRBV27 and TRBJ2-3; 11 bases agree with TRBD1. The CDR3 sequence is 17 residues long. Germline V gives CDR1 MNHEY, CDR2 SMNVEV (reference sequence). V was pared by 3 bases and J by 5 bases, with 10 bases of the junction left unmatched. The CDR3 coding sequence is TGTGCCAGCAGTTTCCGAACCCCGGGACAGGGGGTAGATACGCAGTATTTT. Translating it yields CASSFRTPGQGVDTQYF.

The J gene is TRBJ2-5, the V gene TRBV5-1; 8 bases are a match to TRBD1. The trim removed 0 bases at V and 5 bases at J, leaving 9 bases unmatched. In germline, CDR1 is SGHRS, CDR2 YFSETQ. This CDR3 has 16 amino acids. The CDR3 spells CASSLGQGASSETQYF. As DNA, the CDR3 is TGCGCCAGCAGCTTGGGGCAGGGGGCCTCCAGCGAGACCCAGTACTTC.

The V call is TRBV5-1, the J call TRBJ1-2; D might be TRBD1 (6 bases). The germline V and J ends were trimmed by 7 bases and 2 bases, with 15 bases remaining between them. The length of the CDR3 is 14 residues. Germline-derived CDR1 and CDR2 are SGHRS and YFSETQ. The CDR3 sequence: CASASGGANYGYTF. The DNA of the CDR3 is TGCGCCAGCGCCTCCGGGGGCGCGAACTATGGCTACACCTTC.

This clone was found once. The chain has TRBV7-6 and TRBJ2-3, with D hard to call. V lost 3 bases and J lost 0, with 13 bases in between. CDR3 size: 16 residues. Germline CDR1 and CDR2: SGHVS and FNYEAQ. CDR3 region: CASSFSRSFSTDTQYF. The CDR3 nucleotides read TGTGCCAGCAGCTTTTCACGGTCATTTAGCACAGATACGCAGTATTTT.

This chain joins TRBV28 and TRBJ1-2, with TRBD1 as a possible D gene (5 bases). Germline V gene lookup returns CDR1 MDHEN and CDR2 SYDVKM. CDR3 size: 16 residues. V lost 10 bases and J 4 bases, leaving 25 bases between the germline ends. The CDR3 coding sequence is TGTGCCACCCAAGGCCCAGGAGGCAGGGAAAGCTATGGCTACACCTTC. Amino acid sequence: CATQGPGGRESYGYTF.

Many counts were recorded for this clone. The J gene is TRBJ2-2, the V gene TRBV6-5, with a weak D call TRBD1 (5 bases). Germline V gene sequence: CDR1 MNHEY, CDR2 SVGAGI. The CDR3 has 13 amino acids. V lost 6 bases to trimming and J lost 5 bases, with 10 bases between them. The CDR3 region has the DNA TGTGCCAGCAGGTACAGGCGGACCGGGGAGCTGTTTTTT. Translating it yields CASRYRRTGELFF.

This chain joins TRBV29-1 and TRBJ2-1, with TRBD1 matching over 9 bases. This CDR3 contains 12 residues. Per the germline V gene, CDR1 is SQVTM and CDR2 is ANQGSEA. J gave up 6 bases and V 7 bases, and 4 bases lay outside the gene matches. CDR3 nucleotide sequence: TGCAGCGGGAACAGGGGGCGCAATGAGCAGTTCTTC. Translation gives CSGNRGRNEQFF.